This TCR beta chain was identified in a study of cytomegalovirus exposure and HLA in healthy donors. This clone was seen only a few times. Primers included in the PCR were 60 Vbeta and 13 Jbeta primers. TCRdb keeps only in-frame clones here, not all; method: immunoSEQ multiplex PCR. The repertoire has about 82,000 clones, around 77% of them found once; the top ten carry around 3.4%. CDR3 length equals 11 residues. V lost 6 bases to trimming and J lost 6 bases, with 8 bases between them. Germline V gene data show CDR1 as DFQATT and CDR2 as SNEGSKA (reference sequence). This receptor was identified in a man in his fifties in good health and CMV-seronegative. The sequenced material came from PBMCs. The chain employs TRBV20-1 and TRBJ2-2, with D possibly TRBD2 on 5 matching bases. CDR3 amino acids: CSASGAGELFF. The CDR3 DNA reads as TGCAGTGCCTCCGGGGCCGGGGAGCTGTTTTTT.